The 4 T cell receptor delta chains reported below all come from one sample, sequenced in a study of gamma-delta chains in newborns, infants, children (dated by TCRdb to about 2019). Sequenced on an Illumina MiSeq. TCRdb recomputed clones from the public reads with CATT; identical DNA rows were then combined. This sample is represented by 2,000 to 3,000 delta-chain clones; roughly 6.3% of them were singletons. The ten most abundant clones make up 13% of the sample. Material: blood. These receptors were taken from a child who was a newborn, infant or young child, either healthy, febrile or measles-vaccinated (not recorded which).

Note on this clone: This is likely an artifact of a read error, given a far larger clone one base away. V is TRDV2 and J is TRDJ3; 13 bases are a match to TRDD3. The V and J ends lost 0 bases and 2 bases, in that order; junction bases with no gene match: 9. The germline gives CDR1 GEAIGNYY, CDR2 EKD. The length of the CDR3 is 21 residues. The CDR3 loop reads CACDTPEPTGGYAWDTRQMFF. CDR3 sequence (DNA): TGTGCCTGTGACACCCCCGAACCAACTGGGGGATACGCCTGGGACACCCGACAGATGTTTTTC.

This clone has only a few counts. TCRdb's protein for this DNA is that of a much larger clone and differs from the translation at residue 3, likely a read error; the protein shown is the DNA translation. The DNA for the CDR3 is TGTGCCCGTGACCGGACTGGGGGACACGACCCCTCCTGGGACACCCGACAGATGTTTTTC. Translating gives CARDRTGGHDPSWDTRQMFF. The chain couples TRDV2 to TRDJ3; 9 bases fit TRDD3. The V gene's germline CDR1 is GEAIGNYY and CDR2 EKD. The CDR3 contains 20 residues.

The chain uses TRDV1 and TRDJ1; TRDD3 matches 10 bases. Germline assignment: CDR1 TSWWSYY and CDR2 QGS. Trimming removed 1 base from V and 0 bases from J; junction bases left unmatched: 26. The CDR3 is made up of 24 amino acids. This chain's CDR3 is CALGEPGIPGRVYWGIPYTDKLIF. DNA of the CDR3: TGTGCTCTTGGGGAACCCGGCATTCCTGGTAGGGTGTACTGGGGGATCCCCTACACCGATAAACTCATCTTT.

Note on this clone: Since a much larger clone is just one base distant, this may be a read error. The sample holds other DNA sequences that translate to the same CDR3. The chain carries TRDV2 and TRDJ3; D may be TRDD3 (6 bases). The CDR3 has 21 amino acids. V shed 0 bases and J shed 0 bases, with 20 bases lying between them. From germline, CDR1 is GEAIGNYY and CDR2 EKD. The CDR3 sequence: CACDTVSGGHDSSWDTRQMFF. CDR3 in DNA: TGTGCCTGTGACACCGTAAGTGGGGGCCATGATAGCTCCTGGGACACCCGACAGATGTTTTTC.